This TCR beta chain is drawn from a study of blood T cell repertoires in COVID-19. The overall study: Sources were T cells, B-cell-depleted T cells, or PBMCs; the material itself was cDNA or gDNA.

Repertoires were generated with immunoSEQ multiplex PCR, while TCRdb's copy carries only in-frame clones and drops some. This sample has approximately 25,000 clones, with 65% to 85% found just once. CDR3 size: 16 residues. V was clipped by 4 bases and J by 0 bases; unmatched bases: 3. CDR1 and CDR2 (germline): SGHNT, YYREEE (reference sequence). This clone was picked up one time. Followed longitudinally, the Seattle patients had been enrolled during active infection. The chain recombines TRBV5-4 with TRBJ2-5; 13 bases are shared with TRBD2. The sequenced sample was peripheral blood. The source is a man aged 50-60 years with COVID-19, enrolled during active disease. CDR3 amino acids: CASSLGLAGNQETQYF. The CDR3 coding sequence is TGTGCCAGCAGCCTGGGACTAGCGGGAAACCAAGAGACCCAGTACTTC.